This T cell receptor beta chain was recovered during a study of blood T cell repertoires in COVID-19. The repertoire was sequenced with immunoSEQ multiplex PCR; TCRdb's copy has only in-frame clones and lacks some. The sample records over 200,000 clones, around 80% being singletons. Trimming cost V 3 bases and J 5 bases, with 19 bases left between them. Germline V gene sequence: CDR1 KGHSH, CDR2 LQKENI. This CDR3 is 16 amino acids long. This TCR was recovered from a young woman with COVID-19, enrolled during active disease. The material sequenced was peripheral blood. The rearrangement links TRBV18 to TRBJ2-5; D perhaps matches TRBD1 (5 bases). The CDR3 DNA reads TGTGCCAGCTCACCCCCCCAGGGCCACACAAGGGAGACCCAGTACTTC. Encoded protein: CASSPPQGHTRETQYF.